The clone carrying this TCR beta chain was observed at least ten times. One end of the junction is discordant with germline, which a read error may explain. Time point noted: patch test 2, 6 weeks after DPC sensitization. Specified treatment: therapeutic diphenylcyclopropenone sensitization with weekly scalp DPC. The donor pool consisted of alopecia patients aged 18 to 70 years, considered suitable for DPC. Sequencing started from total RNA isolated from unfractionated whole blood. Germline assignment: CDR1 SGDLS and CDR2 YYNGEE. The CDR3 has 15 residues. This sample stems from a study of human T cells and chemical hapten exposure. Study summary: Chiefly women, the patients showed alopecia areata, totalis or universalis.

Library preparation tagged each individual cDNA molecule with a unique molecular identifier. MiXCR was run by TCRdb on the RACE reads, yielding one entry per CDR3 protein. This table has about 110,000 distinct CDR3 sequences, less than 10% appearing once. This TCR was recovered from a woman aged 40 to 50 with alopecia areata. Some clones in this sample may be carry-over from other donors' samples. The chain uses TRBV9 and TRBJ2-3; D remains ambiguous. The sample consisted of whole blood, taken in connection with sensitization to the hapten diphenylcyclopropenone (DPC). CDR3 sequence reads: CASSVLGPGTDTQYF. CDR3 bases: TGTGCCAGCAGCGTCCTTGGCCCCGGCACGGATACGCAGTATTTT.